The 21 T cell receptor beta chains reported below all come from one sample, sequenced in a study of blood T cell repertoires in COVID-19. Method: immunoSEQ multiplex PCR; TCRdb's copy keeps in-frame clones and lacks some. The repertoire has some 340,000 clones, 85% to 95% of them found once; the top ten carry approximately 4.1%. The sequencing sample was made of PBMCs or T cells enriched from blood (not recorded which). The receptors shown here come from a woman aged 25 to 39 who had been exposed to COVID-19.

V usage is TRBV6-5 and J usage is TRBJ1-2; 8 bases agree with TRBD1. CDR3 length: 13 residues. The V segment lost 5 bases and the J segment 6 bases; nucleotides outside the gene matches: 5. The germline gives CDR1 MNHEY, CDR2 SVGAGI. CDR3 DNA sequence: TGTGCCAGCAGTCCGGACAGGGTCCATGGCTACACCTTC. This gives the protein CASSPDRVHGYTF.

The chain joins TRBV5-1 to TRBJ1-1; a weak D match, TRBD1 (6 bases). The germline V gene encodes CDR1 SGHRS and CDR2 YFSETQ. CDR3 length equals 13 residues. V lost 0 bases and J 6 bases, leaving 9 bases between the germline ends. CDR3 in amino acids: CASSLGSGAEAFF. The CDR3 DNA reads TGCGCCAGCAGCTTGGGATCAGGGGCTGAAGCTTTCTTT. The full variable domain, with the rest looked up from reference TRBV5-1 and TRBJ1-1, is KAGVTQTPRYLIKTRGQQVTLSCSPISGHRSVSWYQQTPGQGLQFLFEYFSETQRNKGNFPGRFSGRQFSNSRSEMNVSTLELGDSALYLCASSLGSGAEAFFGQGTRLTVV.

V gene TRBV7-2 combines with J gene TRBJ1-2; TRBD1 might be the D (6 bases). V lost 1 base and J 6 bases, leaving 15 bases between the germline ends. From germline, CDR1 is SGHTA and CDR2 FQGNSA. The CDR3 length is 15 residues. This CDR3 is CASSLVSPDRNGYTF. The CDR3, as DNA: TGTGCCAGCAGCTTAGTTTCCCCGGACAGAAATGGCTACACCTTC.

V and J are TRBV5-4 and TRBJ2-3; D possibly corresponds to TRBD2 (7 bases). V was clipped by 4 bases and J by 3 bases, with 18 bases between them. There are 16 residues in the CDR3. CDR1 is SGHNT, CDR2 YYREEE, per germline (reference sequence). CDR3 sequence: CASSRGGQERTDTQYF. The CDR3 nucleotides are TGTGCCAGCAGCCGCGGGGGCCAGGAAAGGACAGATACGCAGTATTTT.

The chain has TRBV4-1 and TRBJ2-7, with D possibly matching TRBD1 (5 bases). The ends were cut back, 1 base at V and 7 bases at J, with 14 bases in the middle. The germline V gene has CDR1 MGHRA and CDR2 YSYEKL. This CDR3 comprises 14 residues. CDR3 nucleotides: TGCGCCAGCAGCCAAGCCCAGGGATGGGGAGAGCAGTACTTC. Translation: CASSQAQGWGEQYF.

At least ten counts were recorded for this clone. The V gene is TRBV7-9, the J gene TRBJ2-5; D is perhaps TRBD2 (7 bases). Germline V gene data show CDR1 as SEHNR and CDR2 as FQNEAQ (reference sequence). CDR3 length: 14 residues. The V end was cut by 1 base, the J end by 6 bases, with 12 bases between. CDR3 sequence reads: CASSLEGGLKTQYF. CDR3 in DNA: TGTGCCAGCAGCTTAGAGGGGGGGCTTAAGACCCAGTACTTC.

The chain's CDR3 is CASSQGTGSHTGELFF. CDR3 coding DNA: TGCGCCAGCAGCCAAGGGACAGGGTCGCACACCGGGGAGCTGTTTTTT. V and J are TRBV4-1 and TRBJ2-2, with 8 bases that match TRBD1. Germline V gene data show CDR1 as MGHRA and CDR2 as YSYEKL. V trimming: 1 base; J trimming: 3 bases; junction bases outside the gene matches: 4. The CDR3 has 16 residues.

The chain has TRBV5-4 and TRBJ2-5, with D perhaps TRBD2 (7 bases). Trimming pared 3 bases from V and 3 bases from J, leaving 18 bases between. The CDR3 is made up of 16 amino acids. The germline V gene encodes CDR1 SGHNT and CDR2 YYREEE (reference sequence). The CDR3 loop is CASSSSWSGDKETQYF. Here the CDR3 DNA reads TGTGCCAGCAGCTCCTCGTGGAGCGGGGACAAAGAGACCCAGTACTTC.

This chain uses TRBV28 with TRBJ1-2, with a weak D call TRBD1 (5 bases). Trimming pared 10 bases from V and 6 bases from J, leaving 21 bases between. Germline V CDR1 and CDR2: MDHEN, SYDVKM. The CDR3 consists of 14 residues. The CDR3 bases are TGTGCCACCGCCAGGATTGGAGGGGTCGATGGCTACACCTTC. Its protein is CATARIGGVDGYTF.

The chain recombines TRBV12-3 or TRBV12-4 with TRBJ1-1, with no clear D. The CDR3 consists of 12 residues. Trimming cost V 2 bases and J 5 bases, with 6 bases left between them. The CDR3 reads CASSLTLTEAFF. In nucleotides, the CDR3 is TGTGCCAGCAGTTTAACTCTAACTGAAGCTTTCTTT.

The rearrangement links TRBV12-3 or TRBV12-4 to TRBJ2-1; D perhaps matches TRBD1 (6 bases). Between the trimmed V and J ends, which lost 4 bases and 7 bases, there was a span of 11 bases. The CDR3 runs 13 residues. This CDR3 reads CASSSSTGNEQFF. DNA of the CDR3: TGTGCCAGCAGTTCGTCCACAGGGAATGAGCAGTTCTTC.

The CDR3 loop is CASSAGQANYGYTF. The CDR3 bases are TGTGCCAGCAGCGCGGGACAGGCAAACTATGGCTACACCTTC. The chain recombines TRBV5-5 with TRBJ1-2, with 8 bases matching TRBD1. The V gene end was trimmed by 4 bases and the J gene end by 2 bases; junction bases not matched to a gene: 4. The CDR3 is made up of 14 amino acids. CDR1 and CDR2 from the germline V gene are SGHKS and YYEKEE (reference sequence).

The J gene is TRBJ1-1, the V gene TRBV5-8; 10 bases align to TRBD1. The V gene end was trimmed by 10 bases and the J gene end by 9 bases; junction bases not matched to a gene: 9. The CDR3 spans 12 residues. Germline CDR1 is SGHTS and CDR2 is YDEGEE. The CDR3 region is CALLRQGAQAFF. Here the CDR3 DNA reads TGTGCCTTGCTAAGACAGGGGGCGCAAGCTTTCTTT.

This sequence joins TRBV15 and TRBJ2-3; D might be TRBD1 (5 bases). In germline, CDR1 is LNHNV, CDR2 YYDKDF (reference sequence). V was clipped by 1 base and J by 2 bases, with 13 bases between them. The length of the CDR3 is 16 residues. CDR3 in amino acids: CATSRGLRVNTDTQYF. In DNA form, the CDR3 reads TGTGCCACCAGCAGAGGGCTCAGGGTCAACACAGATACGCAGTATTTT.

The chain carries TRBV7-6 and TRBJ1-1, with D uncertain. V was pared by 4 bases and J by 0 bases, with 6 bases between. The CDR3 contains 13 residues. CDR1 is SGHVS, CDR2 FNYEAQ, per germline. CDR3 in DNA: TGTGCCAGCAGCTCGGAGATGAACACTGAAGCTTTCTTT. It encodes CASSSEMNTEAFF.

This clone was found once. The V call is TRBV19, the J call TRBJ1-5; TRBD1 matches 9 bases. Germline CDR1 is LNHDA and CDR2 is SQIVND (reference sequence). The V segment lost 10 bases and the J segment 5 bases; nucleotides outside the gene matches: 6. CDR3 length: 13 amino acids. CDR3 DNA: TGTGCCACCCGGGACAGGGACTATCAGCCCCAGCATTTT. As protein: CATRDRDYQPQHF.

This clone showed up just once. CDR3 amino acids: CASSVGAGGSPMDYGYTF. The CDR3 bases are TGTGCCAGCAGCGTAGGCGCGGGGGGCTCACCGATGGATTATGGCTACACCTTC. V and J are TRBV9 and TRBJ1-2, with TRBD1 as a possible D gene (6 bases). This CDR3 region has 18 residues. CDR1 is SGDLS, CDR2 YYNGEE, per germline. V was cut by 0 bases and J by 5 bases, with 23 bases left in between.

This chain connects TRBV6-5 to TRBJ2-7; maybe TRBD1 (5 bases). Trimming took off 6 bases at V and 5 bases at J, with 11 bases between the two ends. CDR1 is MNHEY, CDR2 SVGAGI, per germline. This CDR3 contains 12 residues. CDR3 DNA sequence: TGTGCCAGCAGCAGGGTATTACACGAGCAGTACTTC. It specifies CASSRVLHEQYF.

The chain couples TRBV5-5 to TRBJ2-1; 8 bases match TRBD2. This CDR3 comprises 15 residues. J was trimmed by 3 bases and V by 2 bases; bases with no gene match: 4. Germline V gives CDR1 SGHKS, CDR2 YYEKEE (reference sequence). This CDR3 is CASSLAGAHYNEQFF. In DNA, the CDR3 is TGTGCCAGCAGCTTAGCGGGGGCCCACTACAATGAGCAGTTCTTC.

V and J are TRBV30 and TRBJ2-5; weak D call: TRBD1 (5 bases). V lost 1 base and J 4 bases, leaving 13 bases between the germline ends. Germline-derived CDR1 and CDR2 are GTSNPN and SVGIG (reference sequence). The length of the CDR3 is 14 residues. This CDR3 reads CAWSAPATGETQYF. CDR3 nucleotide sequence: TGTGCCTGGAGTGCGCCAGCAACAGGAGAGACCCAGTACTTC.

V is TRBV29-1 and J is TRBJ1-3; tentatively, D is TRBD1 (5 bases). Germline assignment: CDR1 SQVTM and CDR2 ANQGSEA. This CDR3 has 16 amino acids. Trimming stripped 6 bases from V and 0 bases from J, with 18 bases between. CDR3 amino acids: CSVAFVGGYSGNTIYF. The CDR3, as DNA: TGCAGCGTCGCGTTCGTTGGGGGGTACTCTGGAAACACCATATATTTT.